These 25 T cell receptor beta chains were sequenced from one sample in a study of neurological immune-mediated disorders. One entry per CDR3 protein, called by TCRdb with MiXCR from the 5' RACE reads. The data hold 9,500 to 13,000 distinct CDR3 sequences, with around 20% observed a single time. Sequencing input: CD8+ T cells from blood. These receptors were taken from a woman in her sixties or seventies with HTLV-1-associated myelopathy (HAM/TSP).

This clonotype was seen ten or more times. The chain uses TRBV3-1 and TRBJ1-2; D remains ambiguous. The germline gives CDR1 LGHDT, CDR2 YNNKEL (reference sequence). The CDR3 has 14 residues. V was clipped by 0 bases and J by 5 bases, with 10 bases between them. The CDR3 coding sequence is TGTGCCAGCAGCCAAGACACAGCCTCTTATGGCTACACCTTC. Encoded protein: CASSQDTASYGYTF.

The table lists this clonotype with many counts. V gene TRBV5-1 combines with J gene TRBJ2-5; D is unresolved. Deletions cut 0 bases from V and 1 base from J, with 10 bases between. The CDR3 contains 15 residues. The germline V gene encodes CDR1 SGHRS and CDR2 YFSETQ. CDR3 region: CASSLEAGSQETQYF. CDR3 DNA: TGCGCCAGCAGCTTGGAAGCAGGCAGCCAAGAGACCCAGTACTTC.

Ten or more counts support this clonotype. This chain links TRBV5-5 with TRBJ2-5; D is perhaps TRBD1 (5 bases). Trimming took off 4 bases at V and 0 bases at J, with 10 bases between the two ends. Looked up from germline, CDR1 is SGHKS and CDR2 is YYEKEE (reference sequence). This CDR3 comprises 14 residues. CDR3 nucleotide sequence: TGTGCCAGCAGCCCTGGACACTACCAAGAGACCCAGTACTTC. It specifies CASSPGHYQETQYF. Supplemented by reference TRBV5-5 and TRBJ2-5, the full variable domain reads DAGVTQSPTHLIKTRGQQVTLRCSPISGHKSVSWYQQVLGQGPQFIFQYYEKEERGRGNFPDRFSARQFPNYSSELNVNALLLGDSALYLCASSPGHYQETQYFGPGTRLLVL.

J is TRBJ2-1 and V is TRBV5-1; D may match TRBD1 or TRBD2 (5 bases each). CDR3 size: 17 residues. Germline CDR1 and CDR2: SGHRS and YFSETQ. V shed 6 bases and J shed 1 base, with 20 bases lying between them. The CDR3 here is CASIPGTLGRSYNEQFF. The CDR3, as DNA: TGCGCCAGCATCCCTGGGACCCTCGGACGTTCCTACAATGAGCAGTTCTTC.

This clonotype was seen at least ten times. This chain joins TRBV20-1 and TRBJ2-1; 12 nucleotides agree with TRBD2. Per germline, CDR1 DFQATT and CDR2 SNEGSKA (reference sequence). J lost 6 bases, V lost 6 bases, and 6 bases had no gene match. The CDR3 loop spans 14 amino acids. Here the CDR3 reads CSALAGGRGNEQFF. CDR3 sequence (DNA): TGCAGTGCGCTAGCGGGGGGGCGGGGCAATGAGCAGTTCTTC.

This clonotype was detected ten times or more. DNA for the CDR3: TGCGCCAGCAGCTTGACAAGGGGACGGGGCACTGAAGCTTTCTTT. Protein: CASSLTRGRGTEAFF. This chain uses TRBV5-1 with TRBJ1-1, with D tentatively TRBD1 (5 bases). CDR3 size: 15 residues. V dropped 1 base and J dropped 4 bases, with 14 bases sitting between them. Germline assignment: CDR1 SGHRS and CDR2 YFSETQ.

The table lists this clonotype with many counts. As DNA, the CDR3 is TGCAGCGTTGAGGGGGCGTTAGGGAGGATCTATGGCTACACCTTC. As protein: CSVEGALGRIYGYTF. The rearrangement joins TRBV29-1 to TRBJ1-2; maybe TRBD1 (6 bases). V was cut by 3 bases and J by 4 bases, with 18 bases left in between. Germline assignment: CDR1 SQVTM and CDR2 ANQGSEA. CDR3 size: 15 residues.

This clonotype has ten or more counts. The chain uses TRBV11-2 and TRBJ2-7; perhaps TRBD2 as D (6 bases). V was cut by 5 bases and J by 0 bases, with 8 bases left in between. Looked up from germline, CDR1 is SGHAT and CDR2 is FQNNGV. The CDR3 covers 13 residues. The CDR3 protein is CASSPGVSYEQYF. The CDR3 region has the DNA TGTGCCAGCAGCCCGGGGGTCTCCTACGAGCAGTACTTC.

This clonotype was observed at least ten times. The rearrangement uses TRBV5-1 and TRBJ2-3; TRBD2 might be the D (6 bases). The V end lost 4 bases, the J end lost 2 bases, and 23 bases lay between the germline ends. Germline V lookup: CDR1 SGHRS, CDR2 YFSETQ. The CDR3 sequence is 18 residues long. CDR3 sequence reads: CASSPTDGGAISTDTQYF. Here the CDR3 DNA reads TGCGCCAGCAGCCCGACGGACGGAGGGGCGATATCCACAGATACGCAGTATTTT. The entire variable domain, with the rest obtained from reference TRBV5-1 and TRBJ2-3, is as follows: KAGVTQTPRYLIKTRGQQVTLSCSPISGHRSVSWYQQTPGQGLQFLFEYFSETQRNKGNFPGRFSGRQFSNSRSEMNVSTLELGDSALYLCASSPTDGGAISTDTQYFGPGTRLTVL.

The sample holds many counts of this clonotype. This chain joins TRBV5-5 and TRBJ2-7; 10 bases match TRBD2. The CDR3 sequence is 14 residues long. J gave up 3 bases and V 5 bases, and 5 bases lay outside the gene matches. In germline, CDR1 is SGHKS, CDR2 YYEKEE (reference sequence). CDR3 in amino acids: CASSPTSGHYEQYF. CDR3 coding DNA: TGTGCCAGCAGTCCGACTAGCGGGCACTACGAGCAGTACTTC.

At least ten counts were recorded for this clonotype. The V call is TRBV11-2, the J call TRBJ2-3; D tentatively fits TRBD1 or TRBD2 (6 bases each). The CDR3 is 15 amino acids. V was cut by 0 bases and J by 7 bases, with 14 bases left in between. Germline CDR1 is SGHAT and CDR2 is FQNNGV. The CDR3: CASSLEPGALNTQYF. The CDR3 DNA is TGTGCCAGCAGCTTAGAGCCGGGGGCCTTAAATACGCAGTATTTT.

This clonotype ranks as medium-sized. This rearrangement joins TRBV27 to TRBJ2-1, with D possibly being TRBD2 (5 bases). Germline CDR1 MNHEY, CDR2 SMNVEV (reference sequence). This CDR3 region has 14 residues. Trimming shortened V by 3 bases and J by 7 bases, and 13 bases separated the two germline ends. The CDR3, as DNA: TGTGCCAGCAGTTTTATGTCTAGCTGGAATGAGCAGTTCTTC. It specifies CASSFMSSWNEQFF.

Ten or more counts support this clonotype. This chain uses TRBV27 with TRBJ2-7; a weak D match, TRBD1 (6 bases). This CDR3 has 14 residues. Germline CDR1 reads MNHEY; CDR2 reads SMNVEV (reference sequence). V was clipped by 2 bases and J by 3 bases, with 11 bases between them. CDR3 coding DNA: TGTGCCAGCAGTTTAGTGGGCAGGGGCTACGAGCAGTACTTC. Residues: CASSLVGRGYEQYF.

Note on this clonotype: It may be a read error: a sequence one base away is much more abundant. The rearrangement joins TRBV30 to TRBJ2-7; D is perhaps TRBD2 (6 bases). CDR1 GTSNPN and CDR2 SVGIG come from the germline V gene (reference sequence). This CDR3 comprises 14 residues. Between the trimmed V and J ends, which lost 6 bases and 0 bases, there was a span of 15 bases. This CDR3 is CACAGPQSSYEQYF. For the CDR3, the DNA is TGTGCCTGTGCGGGACCTCAGAGCTCCTACGAGCAGTACTTC.

Concerning this clonotype: In this CDR3 the conserved last residue, phenylalanine or tryptophan, is missing, so a read error is likely. The chain links TRBV7-3 to TRBJ2-2; D is perhaps TRBD2 (6 bases). The CDR3 is made up of 15 amino acids. Per the germline V gene, CDR1 is SGHTA and CDR2 is FQGTGA. Here the CDR3 DNA reads TGTGCCAGCAGCTTAACGGGGACTCCGACCGTGGAGCTGTTTTTA. Amino acid sequence: CASSLTGTPTVELFL.

Many counts were recorded for this clonotype. The genes are TRBV4-1 and TRBJ2-2; D may be TRBD2 (5 bases). Trimming stripped 2 bases from V and 6 bases from J, with 7 bases between. Germline CDR1 MGHRA, CDR2 YSYEKL. The length of the CDR3 is 13 residues. The CDR3 reads CASSQTGAGELFF. In DNA form, the CDR3 reads TGCGCCAGCAGCCAAACCGGGGCCGGGGAGCTGTTTTTT.

This chain uses TRBV11-2 with TRBJ2-7; either TRBD1 or TRBD2 may fit D (5 bases each). CDR3 length equals 14 residues. Looked up from germline, CDR1 is SGHAT and CDR2 is FQNNGV. V lost 5 bases and J lost 5, with 16 bases in between. The CDR3 reads CASSPGPGWNEQYF. The CDR3, as DNA: TGTGCCAGCAGCCCAGGGCCGGGGTGGAACGAGCAGTACTTC.

This clonotype was recorded at least ten times. The chain employs TRBV20-1 and TRBJ2-3, with TRBD2 matching 7 bases. The CDR3 runs to 15 residues. V shed 6 bases and J 4 bases; nucleotides not matched to a gene: 13. CDR1 is DFQATT, CDR2 SNEGSKA, per germline (reference sequence). The CDR3 reads CSAKRGPSFSDTQYF. The CDR3 nucleotides are TGCAGTGCCAAGCGGGGCCCCTCGTTCTCAGATACGCAGTATTTT.

There are many counts of this clonotype. This sequence joins TRBV20-1 and TRBJ2-7; D might be TRBD2 (6 bases). The germline V gene has CDR1 DFQATT and CDR2 SNEGSKA (reference sequence). Trimming pared 1 base from V and 2 bases from J, leaving 15 bases between. The CDR3 totals 15 residues. The CDR3 region has the DNA TGCAGTGCTAGAGGTATTGGGGGGAACCCCTACGAGCAGTACTTC. This gives the protein CSARGIGGNPYEQYF.

V and J are TRBV13 and TRBJ2-1; D is uncertain. The length of the CDR3 is 13 residues. The germline V and J ends were trimmed by 5 bases and 4 bases, with 9 bases remaining between them. CDR1 is PRHDT and CDR2 is FYEKMQ in the germline V gene (reference sequence). The CDR3 here is CASSLRAYNEQFF. CDR3 coding DNA: TGTGCCAGCAGCCTCCGAGCATACAATGAGCAGTTCTTC.

This clonotype was counted ten times or more. The chain joins TRBV29-1 to TRBJ1-1; TRBD1 agrees at 8 bases. Germline trimming cut 7 bases from V and 4 bases from J; bases unmatched to any gene: 8. This CDR3 comprises 13 residues. The germline CDR1 and CDR2 sequences are SQVTM and ANQGSEA. CDR3 residues: CSARQGIGTEAFF. DNA for the CDR3: TGCAGCGCCAGACAGGGGATAGGCACTGAAGCTTTCTTT.

J is TRBJ2-1 and V is TRBV20-1; 9 nucleotides line up with TRBD2. The CDR3 is 14 amino acids. CDR1 is DFQATT, CDR2 SNEGSKA, per germline (reference sequence). The CDR3 is CSAQGGGAANEQFF. CDR3 DNA: TGCAGCGCGCAGGGCGGGGGGGCGGCCAATGAGCAGTTCTTC.

The table lists this clonotype with many counts. This chain joins TRBV5-1 and TRBJ2-7; 7 positions agree with TRBD1. Germline CDR1 and CDR2: SGHRS and YFSETQ. V shed 7 bases and J 7 bases; nucleotides not matched to a gene: 11. The CDR3 has 13 residues. CDR3 loop: CASRDRPQWEQYF. In nucleotides, the CDR3 is TGCGCCAGCCGGGACAGACCCCAATGGGAGCAGTACTTC.

Many counts were recorded for this clonotype. The J gene is TRBJ2-7, the V gene TRBV5-1, with TRBD1 as a possible D gene (6 bases). The length of the CDR3 is 13 residues. CDR1 and CDR2 from the germline V gene are SGHRS and YFSETQ. With 3 bases removed from V and 4 bases from J, the gap between germline ends came to 11 bases. CDR3 nucleotide sequence: TGCGCCAGCAGCTACAGGGACCGGTACGAGCAGTACTTC. Translated, it gives CASSYRDRYEQYF. Full variable domain (rest looked up from reference TRBV5-1 and TRBJ2-7): KAGVTQTPRYLIKTRGQQVTLSCSPISGHRSVSWYQQTPGQGLQFLFEYFSETQRNKGNFPGRFSGRQFSNSRSEMNVSTLELGDSALYLCASSYRDRYEQYFGPGTRLTVT.

The gene calls are TRBV9 and TRBJ1-2, with TRBD1 identical over 9 bases. V shed 3 bases, J shed 7 bases, and the junction held 16 bases outside the gene matches. CDR3 size: 17 residues. Germline V CDR1 and CDR2: SGDLS, YYNGEE. The CDR3 here is CASSGPRTGVRLFGYTF. In DNA form, the CDR3 reads TGTGCCAGCAGCGGCCCCAGGACAGGGGTCCGGCTCTTTGGCTACACCTTC.